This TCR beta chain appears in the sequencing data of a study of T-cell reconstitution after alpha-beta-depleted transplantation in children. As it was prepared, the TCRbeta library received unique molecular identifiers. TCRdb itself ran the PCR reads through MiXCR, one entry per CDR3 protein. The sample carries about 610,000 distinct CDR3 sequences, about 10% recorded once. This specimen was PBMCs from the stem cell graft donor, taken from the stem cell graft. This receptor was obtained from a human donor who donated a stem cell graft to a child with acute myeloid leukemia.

The CDR3 region is CASSDRQTTTNEKLFF. The CDR3 DNA follows: TGTGCCAGCAGTGACAGACAGACAACAACTAATGAAAAACTGTTTTTT. The genes are TRBV6-1 and TRBJ1-4; D is possibly TRBD1 (5 bases). Trimming pared 3 bases from V and 0 bases from J, leaving 11 bases between. The CDR3 consists of 16 residues. Germline values: CDR1 MNHNS, CDR2 SASEGT.